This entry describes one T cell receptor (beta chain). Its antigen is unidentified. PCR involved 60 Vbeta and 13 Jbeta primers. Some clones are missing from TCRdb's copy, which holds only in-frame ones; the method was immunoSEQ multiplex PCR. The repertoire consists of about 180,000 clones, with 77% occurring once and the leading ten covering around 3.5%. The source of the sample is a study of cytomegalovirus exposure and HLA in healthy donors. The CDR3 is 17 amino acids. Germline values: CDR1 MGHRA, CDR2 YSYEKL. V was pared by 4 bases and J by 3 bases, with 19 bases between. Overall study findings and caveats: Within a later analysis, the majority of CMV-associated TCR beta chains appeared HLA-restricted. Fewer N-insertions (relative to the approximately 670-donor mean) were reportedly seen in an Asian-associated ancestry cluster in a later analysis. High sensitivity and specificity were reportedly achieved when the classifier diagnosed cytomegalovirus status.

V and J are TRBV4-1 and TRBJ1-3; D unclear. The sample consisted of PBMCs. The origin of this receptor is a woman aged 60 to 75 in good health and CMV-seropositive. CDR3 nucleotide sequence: TGCGCCAGCAGCCTATCCGAGGCGGGAGGTCTTGGAAACACCATATATTTT. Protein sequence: CASSLSEAGGLGNTIYF.